The 4 T cell receptor beta chains below all came from one sample that was sequenced in a study of technical replicates of blood from several donors. Clones were read by immunoSEQ multiplex PCR, and TCRdb kept only the in-frame ones, dropping some. Of about 61,000 clones in the sample, about 97% were seen once. Sequencing used T cells isolated from PBMCs. The receptors derive from a human donor in good health.

The V gene is TRBV5-8, the J gene TRBJ2-7; possible D gene TRBD1, 6 bases. There are 15 residues in the CDR3. Trimming left V 1 base short and J 4 bases short, with 15 bases between. Germline lookup yields CDR1 SGHTS and CDR2 YDEGEE. The CDR3 spells CASSLTGSNLYEQYF. CDR3 sequence (DNA): TGTGCCAGCAGCTTGACAGGGTCAAACCTTTACGAGCAGTACTTC. Full variable domain (rest looked up from reference TRBV5-8 and TRBJ2-7): EAGVTQSPTHLIKTRGQQATLRCSPISGHTSVYWYQQALGLGLQFLLWYDEGEERNRGNFPPRFSGRQFPNYSSELNVNALELEDSALYLCASSLTGSNLYEQYFGPGTRLTVT.

The rearrangement joins TRBV6-1 to TRBJ1-4; TRBD1 agrees at 8 bases. Germline CDR1 and CDR2: MNHNS and SASEGT. The CDR3 is 14 amino acids. V was clipped by 6 bases and J by 6 bases; unmatched bases: 6. The CDR3 DNA reads TGTGCCAGCAGCAGGGACAGGTGGGATGAAAAACTGTTTTTT. Translated: CASSRDRWDEKLFF.

The V call is TRBV18, the J call TRBJ1-6, with D possibly TRBD1 on 6 matching bases. CDR1 and CDR2 (germline): KGHSH, LQKENI. The CDR3 sequence is 17 residues long. Trimming cost V 3 bases and J 5 bases, with 17 bases left between them. The CDR3 loop reads CASSPLIATGHNSPLHF. The DNA of the CDR3 is TGTGCCAGCTCACCTCTCATCGCGACAGGTCATAATTCACCCCTCCACTTT. The full variable domain, completed using reference TRBV18 and TRBJ1-6, is NAGVMQNPRHLVRRRGQEARLRCSPMKGHSHVYWYRQLPEEGLKFMVYLQKENIIDESGMPKERFSAEFPKEGPSILRIQQVVRGDSAAYFCASSPLIATGHNSPLHFGNGTRLTVT.

This chain joins TRBV19 and TRBJ2-5; 7 bases are a match to TRBD2. J gave up 1 base and V 5 bases, and 1 base lay outside the gene matches. Germline CDR1 and CDR2: LNHDA and SQIVND (reference sequence). This CDR3 is 13 amino acids long. DNA for the CDR3: TGTGCCAGTAGTTCTAGCGGCCAAGAGACCCAGTACTTC. It codes for CASSSSGQETQYF. Filled out from reference TRBV19 and TRBJ2-5, the complete variable domain reads DGGITQSPKYLFRKEGQNVTLSCEQNLNHDAMYWYRQDPGQGLRLIYYSQIVNDFQKGDIAEGYSVSREKKESFPLTVTSAQKNPTAFYLCASSSSGQETQYFGPGTRLLVL.